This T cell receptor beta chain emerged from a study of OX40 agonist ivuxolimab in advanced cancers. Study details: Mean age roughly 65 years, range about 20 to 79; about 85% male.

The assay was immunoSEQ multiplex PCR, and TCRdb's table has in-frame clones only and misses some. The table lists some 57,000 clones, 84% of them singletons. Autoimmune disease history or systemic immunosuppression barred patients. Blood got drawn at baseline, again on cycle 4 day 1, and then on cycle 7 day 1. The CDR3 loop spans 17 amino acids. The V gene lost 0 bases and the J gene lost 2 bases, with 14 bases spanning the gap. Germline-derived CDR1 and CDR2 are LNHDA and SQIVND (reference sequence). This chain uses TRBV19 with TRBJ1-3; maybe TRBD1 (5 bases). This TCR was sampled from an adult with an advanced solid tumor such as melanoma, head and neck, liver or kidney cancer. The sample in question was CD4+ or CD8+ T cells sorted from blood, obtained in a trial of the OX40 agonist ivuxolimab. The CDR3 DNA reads TGTGCCAGTAGTATAGATCGTCGGGGACTAGCTGGAAACACCATATATTTT. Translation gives CASSIDRRGLAGNTIYF. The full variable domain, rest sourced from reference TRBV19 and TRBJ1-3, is DGGITQSPKYLFRKEGQNVTLSCEQNLNHDAMYWYRQDPGQGLRLIYYSQIVNDFQKGDIAEGYSVSREKKESFPLTVTSAQKNPTAFYLCASSIDRRGLAGNTIYFGEGSWLTVV.